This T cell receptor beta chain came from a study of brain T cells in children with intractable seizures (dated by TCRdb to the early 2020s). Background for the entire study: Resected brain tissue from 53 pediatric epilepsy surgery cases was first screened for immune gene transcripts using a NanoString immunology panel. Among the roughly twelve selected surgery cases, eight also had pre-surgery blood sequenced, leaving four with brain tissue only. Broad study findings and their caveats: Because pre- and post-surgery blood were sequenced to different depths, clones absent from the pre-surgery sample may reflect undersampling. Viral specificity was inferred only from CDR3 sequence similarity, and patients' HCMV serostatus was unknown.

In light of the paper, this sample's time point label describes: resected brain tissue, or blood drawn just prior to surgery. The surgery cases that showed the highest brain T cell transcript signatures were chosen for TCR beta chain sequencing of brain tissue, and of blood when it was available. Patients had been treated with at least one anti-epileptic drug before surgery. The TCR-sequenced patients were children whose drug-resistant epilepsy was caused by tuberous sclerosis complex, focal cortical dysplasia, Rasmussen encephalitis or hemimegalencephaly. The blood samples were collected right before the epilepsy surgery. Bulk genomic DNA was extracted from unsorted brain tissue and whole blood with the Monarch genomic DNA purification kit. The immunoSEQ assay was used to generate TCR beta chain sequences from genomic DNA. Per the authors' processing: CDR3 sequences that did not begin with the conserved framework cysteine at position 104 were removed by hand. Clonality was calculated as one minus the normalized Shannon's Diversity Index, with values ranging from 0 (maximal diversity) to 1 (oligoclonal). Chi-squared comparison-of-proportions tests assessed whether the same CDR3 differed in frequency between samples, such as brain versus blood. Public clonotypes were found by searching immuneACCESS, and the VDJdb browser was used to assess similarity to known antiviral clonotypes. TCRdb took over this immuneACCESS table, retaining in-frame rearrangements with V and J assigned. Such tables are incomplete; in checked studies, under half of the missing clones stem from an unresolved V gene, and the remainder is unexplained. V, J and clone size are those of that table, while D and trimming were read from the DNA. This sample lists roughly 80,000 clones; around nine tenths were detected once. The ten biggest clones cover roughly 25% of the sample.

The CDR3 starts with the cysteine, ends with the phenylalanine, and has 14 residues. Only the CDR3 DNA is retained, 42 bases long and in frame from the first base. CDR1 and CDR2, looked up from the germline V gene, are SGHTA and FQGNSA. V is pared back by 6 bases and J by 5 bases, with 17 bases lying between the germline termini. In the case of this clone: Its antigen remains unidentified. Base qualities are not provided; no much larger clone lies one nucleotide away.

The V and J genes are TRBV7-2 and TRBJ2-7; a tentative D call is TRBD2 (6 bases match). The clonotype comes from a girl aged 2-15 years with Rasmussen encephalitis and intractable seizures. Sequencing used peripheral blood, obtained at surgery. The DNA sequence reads TGTGCCAGCAGACTTGATCCGCGGGATCACGAGCAGTACTTC. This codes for CASRLDPRDHEQYF.